One and the same sample provided the 9 T cell receptor beta chains below, sequenced in a study of cytomegalovirus exposure and HLA in healthy donors. The study ran its PCR with 60 Vbeta and 13 Jbeta primers. TCRdb's table, derived via immunoSEQ multiplex PCR, lists solely in-frame clones and lacks some. Its clone listing holds about 210,000 clones. Sample: PBMCs. Every receptor here comes from a woman in her 30s in good health and CMV-seropositive.

The chain carries TRBV6-1 and TRBJ1-6; D is ambiguous. The CDR3 covers 11 residues. Trimming took off 8 bases at V and 8 bases at J, with 7 bases between the two ends. Per germline, CDR1 MNHNS and CDR2 SASEGT. The CDR3 spells CASCTDSPLHF. The CDR3 coding sequence is TGTGCCAGCTGTACAGATTCACCCCTCCACTTT.

This chain connects TRBV28 to TRBJ2-1; the match to TRBD2 covers 9 bases. The CDR3 sequence is 17 residues long. From germline, CDR1 is MDHEN and CDR2 SYDVKM. V shed 2 bases, J shed 0 bases, and the junction held 5 bases outside the gene matches. CDR3: CASSLLASGDSYNEQFF. CDR3 sequence (DNA): TGTGCCAGCAGTTTACTTGCTAGCGGGGACTCCTACAATGAGCAGTTCTTC.

The V gene is TRBV2, the J gene TRBJ2-2; D is unresolved. CDR3 length: 14 amino acids. Germline-derived CDR1 and CDR2 are SNHLY and FYNNEI. Trimming took off 7 bases at V and 2 bases at J, with 11 bases between the two ends. The CDR3, as DNA: TGTGCCAGCATCATACAGTTAAACACCGGGGAGCTGTTTTTT. Translating it yields CASIIQLNTGELFF.

J is TRBJ2-3 and V is TRBV5-1; no definite D call. The V end was cut by 0 bases, the J end by 0 bases, with 8 bases between. CDR1 and CDR2 (germline): SGHRS, YFSETQ. The CDR3 sequence is 15 residues long. This CDR3 is CASSLAVGSTDTQYF. The CDR3 coding sequence is TGCGCCAGCAGCTTGGCCGTGGGCAGCACAGATACGCAGTATTTT. Full variable domain (rest looked up from reference TRBV5-1 and TRBJ2-3): KAGVTQTPRYLIKTRGQQVTLSCSPISGHRSVSWYQQTPGQGLQFLFEYFSETQRNKGNFPGRFSGRQFSNSRSEMNVSTLELGDSALYLCASSLAVGSTDTQYFGPGTRLTVL.

This rearrangement joins TRBV4-1 to TRBJ2-4, with TRBD2 matching 8 bases. Per germline, CDR1 MGHRA and CDR2 YSYEKL. The V gene end was trimmed by 1 base and the J gene end by 7 bases; junction bases not matched to a gene: 9. The CDR3 totals 16 residues. For the CDR3, the DNA is TGCGCCAGCAGCCAAGCCCTCGGGACTAGTAATAACATTCAGTACTTC. Translation gives CASSQALGTSNNIQYF.

This chain uses TRBV6-5 with TRBJ1-5; 11 positions agree with TRBD1. The germline CDR1 and CDR2 sequences are MNHEY and SVGAGI. The CDR3 contains 14 residues. With V trimmed by 2 bases and J by 6 bases, 0 bases remained unmatched. This CDR3 is CASSYGQGAQPQHF. CDR3 nucleotides: TGTGCCAGCAGTTACGGACAGGGGGCTCAGCCCCAGCATTTT.

The CDR3 protein is CASSLERLAGGYEQYF. The CDR3 DNA is TGTGCCAGCAGCTTGGAGCGGCTAGCGGGAGGCTACGAGCAGTACTTC. The chain has TRBV5-4 and TRBJ2-7; TRBD2 matches 11 bases. Germline values: CDR1 SGHNT, CDR2 YYREEE (reference sequence). V lost 0 bases to trimming and J lost 3 bases; unmatched junction nucleotides: 5. This CDR3 has 16 residues.

V and J are TRBV13 and TRBJ2-5, with TRBD1 matching over 7 bases. This CDR3 spans 16 amino acids. The germline V gene has CDR1 PRHDT and CDR2 FYEKMQ (reference sequence). J lost 5 bases, V lost 2 bases, and 11 bases had no gene match. CDR3 sequence: CASSLKTGVMGETQYF. The CDR3 region has the DNA TGTGCCAGCAGCTTAAAAACAGGGGTCATGGGGGAGACCCAGTACTTC.

The chain combines TRBV27 with TRBJ2-1; TRBD1 aligns across 7 bases. With 6 bases clipped from V and 10 bases from J, the junction kept 12 bases outside the gene matches. The V gene's germline CDR1 is MNHEY and CDR2 SMNVEV (reference sequence). The CDR3 is 14 residues long. CDR3 in amino acids: CASSRQGGSGEQFF. CDR3 bases: TGTGCCAGCAGCAGACAGGGCGGTTCAGGGGAGCAGTTCTTC.